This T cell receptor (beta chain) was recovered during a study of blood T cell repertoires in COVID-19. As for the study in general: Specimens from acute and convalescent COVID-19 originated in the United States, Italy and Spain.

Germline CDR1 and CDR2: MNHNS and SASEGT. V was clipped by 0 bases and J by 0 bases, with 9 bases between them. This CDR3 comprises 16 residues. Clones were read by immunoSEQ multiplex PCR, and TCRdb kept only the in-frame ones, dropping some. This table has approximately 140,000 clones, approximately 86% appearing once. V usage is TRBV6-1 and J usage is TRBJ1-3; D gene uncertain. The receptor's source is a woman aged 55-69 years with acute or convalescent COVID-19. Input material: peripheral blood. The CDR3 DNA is TGTGCCAGCAGTGAAGCATTATTCGGCTCTGGAAACACCATATATTTT. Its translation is CASSEALFGSGNTIYF.